A single sample is the source of the 20 T cell receptor beta chains below, sequenced in a study of blood T cell repertoires in COVID-19. The method was immunoSEQ multiplex PCR; TCRdb's version includes in-frame clones alone and lacks a portion of them. The sample records 200,000 to 300,000 clones, around 80% being singletons. The sample taken for sequencing was peripheral blood. The origin of the receptors is a human donor in a cohort sampled during active COVID-19.

In its sample, this clone was seen a few times. The CDR3 protein is CASRGQSYEQYF. In nucleotides, the CDR3 is TGTGCCAGCAGGGGACAGTCCTACGAGCAGTACTTC. The chain carries TRBV28 and TRBJ2-7; 7 bases align to TRBD1. Germline V gives CDR1 MDHEN, CDR2 SYDVKM. Trimming took 6 bases from V and 1 from J; bases not matched to a gene: 0. This CDR3 is 12 amino acids long.

The chain recombines TRBV10-1 with TRBJ2-7; the match to TRBD1 covers 8 bases. Losses at the gene ends were 0 bases for V and 3 bases for J; bases not matched to a gene: 4. This CDR3 has 15 residues. Germline CDR1 WNHNN, CDR2 SYGVQD (reference sequence). The CDR3 loop reads CASSESQGAGYEQYF. CDR3 DNA sequence: TGCGCCAGCAGTGAGTCCCAGGGGGCGGGCTACGAGCAGTACTTC.

This rearrangement joins TRBV5-5 to TRBJ2-5; the D gene is possibly TRBD2 (5 bases). This CDR3 has 16 residues. Between the trimmed V and J ends, which lost 7 bases and 5 bases, there was a span of 24 bases. Germline CDR1 and CDR2: SGHKS and YYEKEE (reference sequence). CDR3 coding DNA: TGTGCCAGCCACCCCGGGCTAGAGGGCCTTCGGGAGACCCAGTACTTC. Translating it yields CASHPGLEGLRETQYF.

The chain couples TRBV18 to TRBJ1-5, with D perhaps TRBD1 (5 bases). CDR1 KGHSH and CDR2 LQKENI come from the germline V gene. Trimming took 0 bases from V and 2 from J, leaving 8 bases between them. CDR3 length equals 15 residues. The CDR3 coding sequence is TGTGCCAGCTCACCACCGGGGGGGGGCAATCAGCCCCAGCATTTT. This gives the protein CASSPPGGGNQPQHF.

The DNA of the CDR3 is TGTGCCAGCAGCTCGGGTTTACAAGGCACAGATACGCAGTATTTT. Its protein product is CASSSGLQGTDTQYF. This chain uses TRBV6-5 with TRBJ2-3, with unresolved D. This CDR3 region has 15 residues. Germline CDR1 MNHEY, CDR2 SVGAGI. V lost 6 bases and J lost 1, with 14 bases in between.

V gene TRBV24-1 combines with J gene TRBJ2-3; TRBD1 agrees at 7 bases. The CDR3 runs to 15 residues. J lost 3 bases, V lost 5 bases, and 7 bases had no gene match. The germline V gene has CDR1 KGHDR and CDR2 SFDVKD. The CDR3 nucleotides read TGTGCCACCAGTGGTTTAGGGGGCCTAACAGATACGCAGTATTTT. As protein: CATSGLGGLTDTQYF.

This chain joins TRBV20-1 and TRBJ1-6; D possibly corresponds to TRBD1 (6 bases). Per the germline V gene, CDR1 is DFQATT and CDR2 is SNEGSKA (reference sequence). The V end was cut by 3 bases, the J end by 8 bases, with 11 bases between. The CDR3 covers 13 residues. The DNA for the CDR3 is TGCAGTGCTAGTCCAGGGGTCGATTCACCCCTCCACTTT. Its protein product is CSASPGVDSPLHF.

The rearrangement uses TRBV24-1 and TRBJ2-7, with TRBD2 identical over 8 bases. V lost 11 bases and J lost 10; bases outside the gene matches: 6. Germline V lookup: CDR1 KGHDR, CDR2 SFDVKD. CDR3 length: 10 residues. CDR3 DNA: TGTGCCAACGGGGGGGGAGATCAGTACTTC. Residues: CANGGGDQYF.

CDR3 coding DNA: TGTGCCAGTAGTACTGGGACAGGGGGGTATGGCTACACCTTC. Its translation: CASSTGTGGYGYTF. The chain couples TRBV19 to TRBJ1-2, with TRBD1 matching over 11 bases. The CDR3 is 14 amino acids. The V gene end was trimmed by 4 bases and the J gene end by 5 bases; junction bases not matched to a gene: 3. CDR1 LNHDA and CDR2 SQIVND come from the germline V gene (reference sequence).

The chain is built from TRBV7-3 and TRBJ2-3; TRBD1 aligns across 11 bases. The germline V gene has CDR1 SGHTA and CDR2 FQGTGA. Trimming cost V 5 bases and J 7 bases; bases outside gene matches: 8. The CDR3 contains 15 residues. CDR3 bases: TGTGCCAGCAGCGCCAACCGGGACAGGGGGAATACGCAGTATTTT. It specifies CASSANRDRGNTQYF.

This rearrangement joins TRBV6-1 to TRBJ2-6; 10 bases agree with TRBD1. CDR3 length equals 17 residues. Trimming took 4 bases from V and 0 from J; bases not matched to a gene: 3. Germline-derived CDR1 and CDR2 are MNHNS and SASEGT. DNA for the CDR3: TGTGCCAGCAGTGGCCGACAGGGGGCCTCTGGGGCCAACGTCCTGACTTTC. This translates into CASSGRQGASGANVLTF.

The J gene is TRBJ1-6, the V gene TRBV25-1; 10 bases align to TRBD1. V gave up 7 bases and J gave up 5 bases; unmatched junction bases: 5. Germline CDR1 reads MGHDK; CDR2 reads SYGVNS. This CDR3 is built from 15 residues. CDR3 sequence: CASKPDRGNNSPLHF. The CDR3 DNA sequence: TGTGCCAGCAAGCCGGACAGGGGGAATAATTCACCCCTCCACTTT.

The rearrangement uses TRBV9 and TRBJ2-7; perhaps TRBD1 as D (6 bases). Germline assignment: CDR1 SGDLS and CDR2 YYNGEE. Trimming cost V 0 bases and J 5 bases, with 15 bases left between them. This CDR3 is 15 amino acids long. The CDR3 is CASSVVGGAWDEQYF. The DNA for the CDR3 is TGTGCCAGCAGCGTAGTAGGGGGAGCCTGGGACGAGCAGTACTTC.

There are a few counts of this clone. The chain couples TRBV5-6 to TRBJ1-2; tentative D call: TRBD1 (5 bases). V lost 0 bases, J lost 4 bases, and 7 bases lay in between. The germline CDR1 and CDR2 sequences are SGHDT and YYEEEE. The CDR3 has 13 amino acids. The CDR3 loop is CASSLDRSYGYTF. CDR3 DNA sequence: TGTGCCAGCAGCTTGGACAGGTCCTATGGCTACACCTTC.

The CDR3 reads CASSQAATTYEQYF. CDR3 DNA: TGTGCCAGCAGCCAAGCGGCAACTACCTACGAGCAGTACTTC. The rearrangement links TRBV3-1 (or the pseudogene TRBV3-2) to TRBJ2-7; no clear D gene. Germline CDR1 LGHDT, CDR2 YNNKEL (reference sequence). CDR3 length: 14 residues. V was clipped by 1 base and J by 2 bases, with 9 bases between them.

The rearrangement links TRBV7-6 to TRBJ2-5; possible D gene TRBD2, 5 bases. The CDR3 runs to 14 residues. V was pared by 4 bases and J by 5 bases, with 14 bases between. CDR1 SGHVS and CDR2 FNYEAQ come from the germline V gene. The CDR3 nucleotides read TGTGCCAGCAGCTCCCACCCCGAGGGCGAGACCCAGTACTTC. This translates into CASSSHPEGETQYF. The entire variable domain, with the rest obtained from reference TRBV7-6 and TRBJ2-5, is as follows: GAGVSQSPRYKVTKRGQDVALRCDPISGHVSLYWYRQALGQGPEFLTYFNYEAQQDKSGLPNDRFSAERPEGSISTLTIQRTEQRDSAMYRCASSSHPEGETQYFGPGTRLLVL.

This clone was detected only a few times. The chain recombines TRBV11-2 with TRBJ1-6; TRBD1 might be the D (6 bases). V was trimmed by 5 bases and J by 9 bases, leaving 11 bases between them. This CDR3 has 13 residues. CDR1 is SGHAT, CDR2 FQNNGV, per germline. In DNA, the CDR3 is TGTGCCAGCAGCCCTCGGACAGTTTCACCCCTCCACTTT. Protein sequence: CASSPRTVSPLHF. The full variable domain, its missing parts supplied by reference TRBV11-2 and TRBJ1-6, is EAGVAQSPRYKIIEKRQSVAFWCNPISGHATLYWYQQILGQGPKLLIQFQNNGVVDDSQLPKDRFSAERLKGVDSTLKIQPAKLEDSAVYLCASSPRTVSPLHFGNGTRLTVT.

This chain connects TRBV7-2 to TRBJ2-3; 9 nucleotides line up with TRBD2. The CDR3 is 14 residues long. V lost 1 base and J lost 6; bases outside the gene matches: 2. Germline V gene lookup returns CDR1 SGHTA and CDR2 FQGNSA. CDR3 sequence: CASSLEAGGDTQYF. CDR3 in DNA: TGTGCCAGCAGCTTAGAAGCGGGAGGTGATACGCAGTATTTT.

The rearrangement uses TRBV6-1 and TRBJ1-2, with TRBD1 as a possible D gene (6 bases). Germline CDR1 and CDR2: MNHNS and SASEGT. The CDR3 extends over 15 amino acids. V lost 2 bases and J lost 1, with 11 bases in between. The CDR3 coding sequence is TGTGCCAGCAGTGAACGTGGCAGGGGTAACTATGGCTACACCTTC. Its protein is CASSERGRGNYGYTF.

V is TRBV5-5 and J is TRBJ2-5; TRBD2 is a possible D gene (6 bases). CDR3 length: 13 residues. CDR1 SGHKS and CDR2 YYEKEE come from the germline V gene (reference sequence). Trimming cost V 4 bases and J 3 bases, with 10 bases left between them. The CDR3 DNA follows: TGTGCCAGCAGCGGGTTAGCGGAAGAGACCCAGTACTTC. Amino acids: CASSGLAEETQYF.